The 20 T cell receptor beta chains in this list originate from one sample, sequenced in a study of blood T cell repertoires in COVID-19. The table came from immunoSEQ multiplex PCR; TCRdb's copy has only in-frame clones and leaves some out. The repertoire has some 390,000 clones, around 89% of them found once; the top ten carry roughly 1.1%. The sample consisted of PBMCs or T cells enriched from blood (not recorded which). These receptors were taken from a man aged 25-45 years who had recovered from COVID-19.

J is TRBJ1-3 and V is TRBV7-2, with D uncertain. Germline lookup yields CDR1 SGHTA and CDR2 FQGNSA. The CDR3 is 14 residues long. V lost 3 bases and J 7 bases, leaving 13 bases between the germline ends. CDR3 in amino acids: CASSLVPGGNTIYF. DNA for the CDR3: TGTGCCAGCAGCTTGGTTCCGGGCGGGAACACCATATATTTT.

The V gene is TRBV7-8, the J gene TRBJ2-2, with TRBD2 as a possible D gene (10 bases). This CDR3 is built from 21 residues. Looked up from germline, CDR1 is SGHVS and CDR2 is FQNEAQ. V lost 5 bases and J 5 bases, leaving 33 bases between the germline ends. The CDR3 is CASSRPGTGPAGLAVTGELFF. DNA of the CDR3: TGTGCCAGCAGCCGACCCGGGACAGGGCCCGCCGGACTAGCGGTTACCGGGGAGCTGTTTTTT.

This clone was counted once. CDR3 in DNA: TGTGCCAGTAGCAACCACCAGGATGTTGATCAGCCCCAGCATTTT. This gives the protein CASSNHQDVDQPQHF. V usage is TRBV19 and J usage is TRBJ1-5; D gene ambiguous. The V end lost 6 bases, the J end lost 5 bases, and 17 bases lay between the germline ends. The germline V gene has CDR1 LNHDA and CDR2 SQIVND (reference sequence). The CDR3 covers 15 residues.

A note on this clone: It is unclear where the CDR3 begins or ends on the DNA, so no DNA is shown, and the CDR3 is as TCRdb lists it. V gene TRBV29-1 combines with J gene TRBJ2-1; TRBD2 is the table's D call and was not checked against the DNA. The CDR3 has 10 amino acids, counting both end residues. Germline-derived CDR1 and CDR2 are SQVTM and ANQGSEA. The CDR3 protein is CSVGGGNPFF.

In its sample, this clone was seen once. The chain recombines TRBV27 with TRBJ2-7; 8 bases match TRBD1. V trimming: 7 bases; J trimming: 2 bases; junction bases outside the gene matches: 13. This CDR3 comprises 16 residues. CDR1 and CDR2 (germline): MNHEY, SMNVEV (reference sequence). The CDR3 sequence: CASKSYPQDRAYEQYF. CDR3 in DNA: TGTGCCAGCAAAAGTTATCCCCAGGACAGGGCCTACGAGCAGTACTTC.

The V call is TRBV28, the J call TRBJ2-2; 8 bases map to TRBD2. V dropped 11 bases and J dropped 0; count of bases not matched to a gene: 5. Germline lookup yields CDR1 MDHEN and CDR2 SYDVKM. The CDR3 is 14 amino acids. CDR3 sequence reads: CAAAGETNTGELFF. The DNA for the CDR3 is TGTGCCGCAGCGGGAGAAACGAACACCGGGGAGCTGTTTTTT.

The chain carries TRBV6-2 or TRBV6-3 and TRBJ1-2; D is perhaps TRBD1 (6 bases). The V gene lost 7 bases and the J gene lost 5 bases, with 26 bases spanning the gap. CDR1 is MNHEY and CDR2 is SVGEGT in the germline V gene. This CDR3 contains 17 residues. Here the CDR3 reads CASNPRSWGGAGYGYTF. In nucleotides, the CDR3 is TGTGCCAGCAACCCCCGCTCTTGGGGGGGCGCAGGATATGGCTACACCTTC.

The genes are TRBV4-1 and TRBJ1-5; D is possibly TRBD1 (6 bases). The CDR3 spans 17 residues. The V end lost 0 bases, the J end lost 6 bases, and 18 bases lay between the germline ends. Looked up from germline, CDR1 is MGHRA and CDR2 is YSYEKL. This CDR3 reads CASSQDQFTGIGQPQHF. The CDR3 region has the DNA TGCGCCAGCAGCCAAGACCAATTCACAGGGATCGGTCAGCCCCAGCATTTT.

The gene calls are TRBV18 and TRBJ2-1, with 8 bases that match TRBD2. Germline V lookup: CDR1 KGHSH, CDR2 LQKENI. After removal of 5 bases from V and 2 bases from J, the junction contained 8 bases not matched to a gene. The CDR3 is 16 amino acids. This chain's CDR3 is CASSALSGSAYNEQFF. For the CDR3, the DNA is TGTGCCAGCTCAGCCCTAAGCGGGAGTGCCTACAATGAGCAGTTCTTC.

The J gene is TRBJ2-2, the V gene TRBV19; 7 bases align to TRBD1. Trimming took 2 bases from V and 5 from J; bases not matched to a gene: 8. From germline, CDR1 is LNHDA and CDR2 SQIVND (reference sequence). The CDR3 length is 16 residues. CDR3 sequence (DNA): TGTGCCAGTAGTATAAGCGACAGGGTGGGGACCGGGGAGCTGTTTTTT. It codes for CASSISDRVGTGELFF.

This sequence joins TRBV24-1 and TRBJ2-3; 11 bases align to TRBD2. Germline loops: CDR1 KGHDR, CDR2 SFDVKD. V shed 5 bases and J 3 bases; nucleotides not matched to a gene: 6. The CDR3 has 16 amino acids. The CDR3 spells CATSVDLAGGTDTQYF. The CDR3 nucleotides read TGTGCCACCAGTGTTGACCTAGCGGGAGGTACAGATACGCAGTATTTT.

This clone was seen just once. The V gene is TRBV28, the J gene TRBJ1-5, with D possibly being TRBD1 (6 bases). Germline-derived CDR1 and CDR2 are MDHEN and SYDVKM. The CDR3 is made up of 16 amino acids. The V and J ends lost 3 bases and 0 bases respectively, with 12 bases between them. CDR3 coding DNA: TGTGCCAGCAGTTTCAGGGGACCATATAGCAATCAGCCCCAGCATTTT. It encodes CASSFRGPYSNQPQHF.

The chain combines TRBV6-2 or TRBV6-3 with TRBJ1-1, with a weak D call TRBD1 (6 bases). The V gene lost 2 bases and the J gene lost 4 bases, with 11 bases spanning the gap. Germline V gene data show CDR1 as MNHEY and CDR2 as SVGEGT. The CDR3 is 14 amino acids. The CDR3: CASSYPRQATEAFF. DNA for the CDR3: TGTGCCAGCAGTTACCCACGACAGGCCACTGAAGCTTTCTTT.

The gene calls are TRBV10-2 and TRBJ1-5, with 8 bases identical to TRBD1. This CDR3 has 13 amino acids. Losses at the gene ends were 2 bases for V and 6 bases for J; bases not matched to a gene: 0. The germline V gene encodes CDR1 WSHSY and CDR2 SAAADI. CDR3 region: CASSEGTGQPQHF. In DNA form, the CDR3 reads TGCGCCAGCAGTGAGGGGACAGGTCAGCCCCAGCATTTT.

Comment on this clone: Different DNA sequences within this sample yield the same CDR3. J is TRBJ2-7 and V is TRBV5-1, with D possibly matching TRBD2 (6 bases). The CDR3 contains 14 residues. The germline V gene encodes CDR1 SGHRS and CDR2 YFSETQ. V dropped 1 base and J dropped 0 bases, with 8 bases sitting between them. The CDR3 coding sequence is TGCGCCAGCAGCTTGACTAGCTTCTCCTACGAGCAGTACTTC. It codes for CASSLTSFSYEQYF.

The chain employs TRBV5-1 and TRBJ2-3; D remains unclear. CDR1 and CDR2 from the germline V gene are SGHRS and YFSETQ. CDR3 length equals 14 residues. V lost 7 bases, J lost 2 bases, and 14 bases lay in between. The CDR3 bases are TGCGCCAGCTCGGTCCCTACGCCCACAGATACGCAGTATTTT. It is translated as CASSVPTPTDTQYF.

The rearrangement links TRBV27 to TRBJ2-3; D unclear. Trimming removed 5 bases at V and 6 bases at J, with 9 bases between. Germline lookup yields CDR1 MNHEY and CDR2 SMNVEV (reference sequence). The CDR3 length is 12 residues. The CDR3 here is CASSNTFDTQYF. In DNA, the CDR3 is TGTGCCAGCAGTAACACCTTCGATACGCAGTATTTT.

V and J are TRBV28 and TRBJ2-2; possibly TRBD1 for D (5 bases). The germline gives CDR1 MDHEN, CDR2 SYDVKM. With 7 bases removed from V and 4 bases from J, the gap between germline ends came to 10 bases. The CDR3 has 13 amino acids. As DNA, the CDR3 is TGTGCCAGCAACGCAGGGCGCACCGGGGAGCTGTTTTTT. Its translation: CASNAGRTGELFF.

This rearrangement joins TRBV19 to TRBJ2-7; D is undetermined. V was clipped by 5 bases and J by 3 bases, with 11 bases between them. This CDR3 comprises 13 residues. Germline-derived CDR1 and CDR2 are LNHDA and SQIVND (reference sequence). CDR3 nucleotides: TGTGCCAGTAGTGCCTCTAGTTTCTACGAGCAGTACTTC. It encodes CASSASSFYEQYF.

V is TRBV7-3 and J is TRBJ2-2; 7 bases are a match to TRBD2. The CDR3 runs 16 residues. Unmatched junction bases numbered 5, after V lost 4 bases and J lost 0 bases. CDR1 and CDR2 from the germline V gene are SGHTA and FQGTGA. This chain's CDR3 is CASSSGDYPNTGELFF. In nucleotides, the CDR3 is TGTGCCAGCAGCTCTGGGGACTATCCGAACACCGGGGAGCTGTTTTTT.